Shown below are 17 T cell receptor beta chains from a single sample sequenced in a study of T cells expressing NK-cell markers. One entry per CDR3 protein, without DNA, is what TCRdb gives after re-calling the 5' RACE reads. The sample holds some 110,000 distinct CDR3 sequences. The sequencing sample was made of blood T cells: a sorted CD56 or NKG2C T cell subset, CD4+ or CD8+ T cells, or bulk PBMC T cells (not recorded which). These receptors all come from a woman between 18 and 70 years old in good health.

The V gene is TRBV9, the J gene TRBJ2-2. The CDR3 consists of 14 residues. Germline CDR1 SGDLS, CDR2 YYNGEE. The CDR3 here is CASSVRGMAGELFF. The whole variable domain, filled in from reference TRBV9 and TRBJ2-2, reads DSGVTQTPKHLITATGQRVTLRCSPRSGDLSVYWYQQSLDQGLQFLIQYYNGEERAKGNILERFSAQQFPDLHSELNLSSLELGDSALYFCASSVRGMAGELFFGEGSRLTVL.

The chain links TRBV4-3 to TRBJ1-2. CDR3 size: 15 residues. Germline V gene data show CDR1 as LGHNA and CDR2 as YSLEER. CDR3 loop: CASSQDLAVSYGYTF.

The rearrangement links TRBV29-1 to TRBJ2-2; TCRdb's D call, TRBD2, is unchecked because there is no DNA. Germline assignment: CDR1 SQVTM and CDR2 ANQGSEA. CDR3 size: 17 residues. CDR3 protein: CSVEVPPAGGPTGELFF.

V is TRBV12-3 or TRBV12-4 and J is TRBJ2-7; TCRdb's D call of TRBD2 is untestable without DNA. The CDR3 is made up of 16 amino acids. CDR3 in amino acids: CASSPPPGLAHLGQYF.

V gene TRBV18 combines with J gene TRBJ2-1; no DNA is available, so the TRBD1 call from TCRdb remains unchecked. The CDR3 consists of 15 residues. Germline V gene lookup returns CDR1 KGHSH and CDR2 LQKENI. CDR3 residues: CASSPVGGFDDEQFF. The full variable domain, its missing parts supplied by reference TRBV18 and TRBJ2-1, is NAGVMQNPRHLVRRRGQEARLRCSPMKGHSHVYWYRQLPEEGLKFMVYLQKENIIDESGMPKERFSAEFPKEGPSILRIQQVVRGDSAAYFCASSPVGGFDDEQFFGPGTRLTVL.

J is TRBJ1-1 and V is TRBV5-6; TCRdb returns TRBD1, unconfirmable since there is no DNA. This CDR3 region has 12 residues. Per the germline V gene, CDR1 is SGHDT and CDR2 is YYEEEE. The CDR3 spells CASSLDSAEAFF.

The chain recombines TRBV27 with TRBJ2-1; the TCRdb call, TRBD2, lacks DNA for checking. The germline CDR1 and CDR2 sequences are MNHEY and SMNVEV (reference sequence). The CDR3 has 13 residues. The CDR3 is CASSVVWGDEQFF.

The chain uses TRBV28 and TRBJ1-1. CDR1 and CDR2 from the germline V gene are MDHEN and SYDVKM. CDR3 length: 16 residues. CDR3 sequence: CASSLSLVSMNTEAFF.

The chain is built from TRBV7-8 and TRBJ2-7. This CDR3 has 14 amino acids. Germline CDR1 and CDR2: SGHVS and FQNEAQ. CDR3 region: CASRLVDNAYEQYF.

The chain carries TRBV12-3 or TRBV12-4 and TRBJ1-4; TCRdb selects TRBD1, and the lack of DNA leaves this call unchecked. This CDR3 is 14 amino acids long. This CDR3 reads CASSTHNRGEKLFF.

This chain connects TRBV12-3 or TRBV12-4 to TRBJ2-2; TCRdb's D gene call, TRBD1, goes unchecked for lack of DNA. The CDR3 is 15 residues long. The chain's CDR3 is CASSPTGFGTGELFF.

The chain joins TRBV4-3 to TRBJ1-1; TCRdb selects TRBD1, and the lack of DNA leaves this call unchecked. Germline-derived CDR1 and CDR2 are LGHNA and YSLEER. The CDR3 has 19 residues. The CDR3 protein is CASSQGLSLGPPTNTEAFF.

This chain connects TRBV29-1 to TRBJ2-7; the TRBD2 assignment by TCRdb is unverifiable without DNA. Germline V gene lookup returns CDR1 SQVTM and CDR2 ANQGSEA. This CDR3 comprises 12 residues. The CDR3 sequence is CSVMDLAYEQYF.

CDR3 sequence reads: CASSQGLANDEQFF. The chain has TRBV4-3 and TRBJ2-1; TCRdb gives TRBD2 as the D gene, but with no DNA this cannot be confirmed. Germline CDR1 reads LGHNA; CDR2 reads YSLEER. This CDR3 has 14 amino acids.

The chain uses TRBV15 and TRBJ2-5. Germline CDR1 reads LNHNV; CDR2 reads YYDKDF (reference sequence). The CDR3 consists of 13 residues. This CDR3 reads CATSRPLEETQYF.

The chain joins TRBV6-1 to TRBJ2-1; the D call of TRBD2 rests on TCRdb alone, since no DNA is present to check it. The germline CDR1 and CDR2 sequences are MNHNS and SASEGT. CDR3 size: 16 residues. This CDR3 reads CASSEAWGRAGDEQFF.

This chain uses TRBV7-3 with TRBJ2-6. CDR1 is SGHTA and CDR2 is FQGTGA in the germline V gene. The CDR3 extends over 14 amino acids. The CDR3 loop reads CASSQPRGANVLTF.